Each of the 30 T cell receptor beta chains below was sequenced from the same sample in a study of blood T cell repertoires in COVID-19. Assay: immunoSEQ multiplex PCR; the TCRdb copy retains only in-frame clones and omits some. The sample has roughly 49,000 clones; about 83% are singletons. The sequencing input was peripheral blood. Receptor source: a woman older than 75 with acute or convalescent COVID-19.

The CDR3 sequence is CASSESGLISGANVLTF. CDR3 DNA sequence: TGCGCCAGCAGTGAGTCGGGGCTTATCTCTGGGGCCAACGTCCTGACTTTC. The rearrangement uses TRBV10-1 and TRBJ2-6; TRBD1 might be the D (5 bases). Germline V gives CDR1 WNHNN, CDR2 SYGVQD (reference sequence). The CDR3 covers 17 residues. Trimming removed 0 bases at V and 0 bases at J, with 9 bases between.

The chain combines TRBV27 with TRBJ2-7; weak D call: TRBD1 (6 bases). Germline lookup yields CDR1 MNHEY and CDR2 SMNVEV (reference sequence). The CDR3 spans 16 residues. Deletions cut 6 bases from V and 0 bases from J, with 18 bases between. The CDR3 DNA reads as TGTGCCAGCAGCCGTTACAGGGTTGAGGGCTCCTACGAGCAGTACTTC. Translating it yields CASSRYRVEGSYEQYF.

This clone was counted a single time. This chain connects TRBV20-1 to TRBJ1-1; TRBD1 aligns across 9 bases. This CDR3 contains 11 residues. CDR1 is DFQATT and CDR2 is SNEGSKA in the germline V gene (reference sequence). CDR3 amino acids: CSLTQGAEAFF. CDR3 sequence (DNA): TGCAGCCTAACACAGGGGGCGGAAGCTTTCTTT.

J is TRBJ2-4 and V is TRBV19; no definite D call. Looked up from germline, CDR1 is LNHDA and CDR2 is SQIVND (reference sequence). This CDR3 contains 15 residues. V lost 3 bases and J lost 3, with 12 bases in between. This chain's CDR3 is CASSIQVSGKNIQYF. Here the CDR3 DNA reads TGTGCCAGTAGTATTCAGGTTTCAGGCAAAAACATTCAGTACTTC.

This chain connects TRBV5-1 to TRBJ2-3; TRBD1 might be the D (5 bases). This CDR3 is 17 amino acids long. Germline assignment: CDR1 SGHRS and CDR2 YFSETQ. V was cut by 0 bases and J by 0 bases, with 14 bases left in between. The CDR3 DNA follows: TGCGCCAGCAGCTTGGAATCAGGGTGGGGAAGCACAGATACGCAGTATTTT. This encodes CASSLESGWGSTDTQYF.

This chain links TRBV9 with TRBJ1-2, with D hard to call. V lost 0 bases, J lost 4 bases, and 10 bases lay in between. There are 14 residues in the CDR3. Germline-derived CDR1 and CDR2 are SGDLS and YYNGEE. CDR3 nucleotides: TGTGCCAGCAGCGTAGCTCTCTGGGCCTATGGCTACACCTTC. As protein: CASSVALWAYGYTF.

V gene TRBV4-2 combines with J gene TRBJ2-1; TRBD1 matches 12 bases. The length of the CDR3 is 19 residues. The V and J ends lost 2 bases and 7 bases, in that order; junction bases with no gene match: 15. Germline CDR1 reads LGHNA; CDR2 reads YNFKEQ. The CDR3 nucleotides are TGTGCCAGCAGCCAAAGGGGAAGCTCCGGGACAGGGGGCGGGAATGAGCAGTTCTTC. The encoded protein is CASSQRGSSGTGGGNEQFF.

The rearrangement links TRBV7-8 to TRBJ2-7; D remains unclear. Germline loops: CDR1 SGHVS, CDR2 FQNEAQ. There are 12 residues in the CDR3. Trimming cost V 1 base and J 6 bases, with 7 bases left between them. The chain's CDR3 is CASSLESSEQYF. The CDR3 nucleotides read TGTGCCAGCAGCTTAGAATCTAGCGAGCAGTACTTC.

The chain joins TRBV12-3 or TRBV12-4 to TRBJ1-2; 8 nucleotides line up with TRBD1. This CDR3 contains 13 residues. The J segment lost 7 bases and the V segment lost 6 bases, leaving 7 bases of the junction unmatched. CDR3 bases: TGTGCCAGCAGGCGAGGACAGGGAGGTGGCTACACCTTC. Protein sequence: CASRRGQGGGYTF.

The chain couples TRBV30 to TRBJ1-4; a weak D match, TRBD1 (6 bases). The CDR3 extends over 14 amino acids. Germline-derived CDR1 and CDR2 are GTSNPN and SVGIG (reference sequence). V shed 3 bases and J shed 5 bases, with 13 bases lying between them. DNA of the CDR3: TGTGCCTGGAGGCCCGGGACACAGAATGAAAAACTGTTTTTT. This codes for CAWRPGTQNEKLFF.

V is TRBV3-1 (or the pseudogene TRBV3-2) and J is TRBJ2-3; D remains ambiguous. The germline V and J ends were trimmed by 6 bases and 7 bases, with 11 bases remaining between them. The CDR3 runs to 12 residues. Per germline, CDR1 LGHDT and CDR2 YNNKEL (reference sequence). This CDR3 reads CASRHSTHTQYF. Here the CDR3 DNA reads TGTGCCAGCAGACATTCCACGCATACGCAGTATTTT.

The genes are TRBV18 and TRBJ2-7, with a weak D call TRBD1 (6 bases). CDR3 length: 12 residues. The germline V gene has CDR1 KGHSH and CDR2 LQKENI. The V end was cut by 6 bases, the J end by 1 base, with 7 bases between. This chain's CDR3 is CASSTGSYEQYF. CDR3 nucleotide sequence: TGTGCCAGCTCCACAGGGTCCTACGAGCAGTACTTC.

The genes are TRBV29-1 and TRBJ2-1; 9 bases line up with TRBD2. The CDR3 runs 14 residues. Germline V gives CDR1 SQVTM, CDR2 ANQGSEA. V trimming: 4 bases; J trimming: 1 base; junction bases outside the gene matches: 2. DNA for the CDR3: TGCAGCGTTGGCGGGGGGGGTTCCTACAATGAGCAGTTCTTC. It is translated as CSVGGGGSYNEQFF.

CDR3 nucleotide sequence: TGTGCCAGCAGCTTGGGAACTAGCGGAGCAATATCCTACGAGCAGTACTTC. Residues: CASSLGTSGAISYEQYF. This chain connects TRBV5-5 to TRBJ2-7; 8 bases map to TRBD2. V shed 0 bases and J 1 base; nucleotides not matched to a gene: 9. The CDR3 extends over 17 amino acids. Per germline, CDR1 SGHKS and CDR2 YYEKEE (reference sequence).

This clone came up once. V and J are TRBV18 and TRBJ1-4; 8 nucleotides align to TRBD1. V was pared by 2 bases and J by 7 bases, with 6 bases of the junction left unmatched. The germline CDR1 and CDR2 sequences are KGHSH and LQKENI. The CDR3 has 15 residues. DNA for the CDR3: TGTGCCAGCTCACCAGAGACAGGGGCCTCTGAAAAACTGTTTTTT. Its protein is CASSPETGASEKLFF.

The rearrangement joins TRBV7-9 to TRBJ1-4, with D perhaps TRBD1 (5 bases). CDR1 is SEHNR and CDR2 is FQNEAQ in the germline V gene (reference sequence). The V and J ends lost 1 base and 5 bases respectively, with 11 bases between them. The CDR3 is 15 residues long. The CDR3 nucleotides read TGTGCCAGCAGCTTAGGGGGCAGGAGCAATGAAAAACTGTTTTTT. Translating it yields CASSLGGRSNEKLFF.

The CDR3: CASSISGGADTEAFF. DNA for the CDR3: TGTGCCAGTAGTATCAGTGGGGGGGCTGACACTGAAGCTTTCTTT. The chain recombines TRBV19 with TRBJ1-1; the D gene is possibly TRBD1 (6 bases). V shed 3 bases and J shed 3 bases, with 14 bases lying between them. CDR1 is LNHDA, CDR2 SQIVND, per germline (reference sequence). The length of the CDR3 is 15 residues.

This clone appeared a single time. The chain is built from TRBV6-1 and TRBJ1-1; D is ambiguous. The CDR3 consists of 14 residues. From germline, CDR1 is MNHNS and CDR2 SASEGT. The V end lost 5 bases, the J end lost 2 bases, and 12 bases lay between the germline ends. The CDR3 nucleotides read TGTGCCAGCAGTCCATCACACCGAAACACTGAAGCTTTCTTT. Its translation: CASSPSHRNTEAFF.

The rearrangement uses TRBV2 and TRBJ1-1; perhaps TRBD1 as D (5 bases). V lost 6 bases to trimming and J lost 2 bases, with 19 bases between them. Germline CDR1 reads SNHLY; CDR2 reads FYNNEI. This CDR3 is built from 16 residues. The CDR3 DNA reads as TGTGCCAGCAGGCGGGACGGAGAGGTCGTAAACACTGAAGCTTTCTTT. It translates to CASRRDGEVVNTEAFF.

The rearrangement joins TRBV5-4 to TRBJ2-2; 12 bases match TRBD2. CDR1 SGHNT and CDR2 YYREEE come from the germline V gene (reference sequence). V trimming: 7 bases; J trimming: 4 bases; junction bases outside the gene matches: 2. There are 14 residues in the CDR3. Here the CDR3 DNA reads TGTGCCAGCCTAGCGGGGGGGCCCACCGGGGAGCTGTTTTTT. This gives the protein CASLAGGPTGELFF.

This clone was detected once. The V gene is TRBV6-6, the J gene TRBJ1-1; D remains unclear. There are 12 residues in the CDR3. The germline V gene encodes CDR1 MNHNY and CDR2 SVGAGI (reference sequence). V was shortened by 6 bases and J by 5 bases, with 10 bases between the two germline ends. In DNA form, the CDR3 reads TGTGCCAGCAGCCGTCGGGAGACTGAAGCTTTCTTT. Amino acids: CASSRRETEAFF.

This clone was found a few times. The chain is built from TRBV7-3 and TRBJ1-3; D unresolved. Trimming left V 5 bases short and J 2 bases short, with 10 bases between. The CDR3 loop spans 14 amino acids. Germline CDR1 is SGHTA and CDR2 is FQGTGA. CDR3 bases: TGTGCCAGCAGCCCGGGGATCGCTGGAAACACCATATATTTT. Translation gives CASSPGIAGNTIYF.

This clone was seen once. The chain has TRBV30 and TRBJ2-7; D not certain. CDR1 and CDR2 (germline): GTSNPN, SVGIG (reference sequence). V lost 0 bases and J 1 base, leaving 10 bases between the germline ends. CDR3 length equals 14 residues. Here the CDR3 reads CAWSVYAGSYEQYF. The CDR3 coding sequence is TGTGCCTGGAGTGTGTATGCAGGTTCCTACGAGCAGTACTTC. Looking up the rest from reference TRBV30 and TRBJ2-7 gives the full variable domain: SQTIHQWPATLVQPVGSPLSLECTVEGTSNPNLYWYRQAAGRGLQLLFYSVGIGQISSEVPQNLSASRPQDRQFILSSKKLLLSDSGFYLCAWSVYAGSYEQYFGPGTRLTVT.

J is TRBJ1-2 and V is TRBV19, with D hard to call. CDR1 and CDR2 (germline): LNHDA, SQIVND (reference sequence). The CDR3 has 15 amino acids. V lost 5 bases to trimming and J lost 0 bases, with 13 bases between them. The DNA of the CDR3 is TGTGCCAGTAGTTCAAACAGACCTTCTAACTATGGCTACACCTTC. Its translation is CASSSNRPSNYGYTF.

The CDR3 is CASSPRPGTGGLAFF. The DNA of the CDR3 is TGCGCCAGCAGCCCCCGGCCCGGGACAGGGGGCTTAGCTTTCTTT. The chain uses TRBV4-1 and TRBJ1-1; 12 nucleotides line up with TRBD1. Per the germline V gene, CDR1 is MGHRA and CDR2 is YSYEKL. Germline trimming cut 4 bases from V and 10 bases from J; bases unmatched to any gene: 10. CDR3 length: 15 amino acids.

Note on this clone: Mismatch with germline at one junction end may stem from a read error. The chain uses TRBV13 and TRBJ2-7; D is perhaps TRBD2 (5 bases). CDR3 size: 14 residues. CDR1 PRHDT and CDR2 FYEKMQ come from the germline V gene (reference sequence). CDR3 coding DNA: TGTGCCAGCAGCCCCGGGGTAAGTTCCTCCGAGCAGTACTTC. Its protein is CASSPGVSSSEQYF.

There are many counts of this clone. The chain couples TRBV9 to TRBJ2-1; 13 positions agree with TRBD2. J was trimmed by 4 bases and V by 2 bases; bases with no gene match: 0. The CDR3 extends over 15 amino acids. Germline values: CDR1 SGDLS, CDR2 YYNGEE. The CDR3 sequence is CASSVGLAGYNEQFF. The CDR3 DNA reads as TGTGCCAGCAGCGTGGGACTAGCGGGGTACAATGAGCAGTTCTTC.

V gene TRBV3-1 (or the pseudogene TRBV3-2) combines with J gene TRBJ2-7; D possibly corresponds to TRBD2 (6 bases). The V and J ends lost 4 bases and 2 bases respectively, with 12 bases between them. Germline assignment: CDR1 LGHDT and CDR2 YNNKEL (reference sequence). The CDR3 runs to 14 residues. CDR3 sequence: CASSPPWRAYEQYF. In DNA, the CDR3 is TGTGCCAGCAGCCCACCGTGGAGGGCCTACGAGCAGTACTTC.

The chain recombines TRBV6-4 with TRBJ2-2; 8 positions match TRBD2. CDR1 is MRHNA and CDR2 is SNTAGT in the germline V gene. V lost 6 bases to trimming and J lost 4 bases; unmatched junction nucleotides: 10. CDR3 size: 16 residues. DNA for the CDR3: TGTGCCAGCAGCGACGGCGGGGGGCCGCCCACCGGGGAGCTGTTTTTT. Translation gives CASSDGGGPPTGELFF.

CDR3 in DNA: TGTGCCAGTAGCCCGGGACACGGCTCTGGAAACACCATATATTTT. It yields the protein CASSPGHGSGNTIYF. The rearrangement joins TRBV19 to TRBJ1-3; tentative D call: TRBD1 (6 bases). The V gene lost 6 bases and the J gene lost 0 bases, with 12 bases spanning the gap. Germline V lookup: CDR1 LNHDA, CDR2 SQIVND (reference sequence). This CDR3 has 15 residues.